The 5 T cell receptor beta chains given below trace back to one sample, sequenced in a study of blood T cell repertoires in COVID-19. Libraries were prepared by immunoSEQ multiplex PCR; TCRdb keeps only in-frame clonotypes and omits some of them. The sample has under 200,000 clones; around 82% are singletons. The sequenced sample consisted of peripheral blood. All receptors derive from a human donor with acute or convalescent COVID-19. The donor label of this sample is uncertain.

The table lists this clone with a count of one. The J gene is TRBJ1-2, the V gene TRBV29-1; D unclear. V was cut by 6 bases and J by 2 bases, with 13 bases left in between. CDR1 and CDR2 from the germline V gene are SQVTM and ANQGSEA. The CDR3 is made up of 13 amino acids. The DNA for the CDR3 is TGCAGCGTCATCCCGACCGGGAACTATGGCTACACCTTC. This translates into CSVIPTGNYGYTF.

The chain couples TRBV30 to TRBJ1-1; D remains unclear. V was cut by 3 bases and J by 7 bases, with 18 bases left in between. This CDR3 has 14 amino acids. Germline loops: CDR1 GTSNPN, CDR2 SVGIG (reference sequence). The CDR3 DNA reads TGTGCCTGGAGGGATCCAAGGCGCGCGGTTGAAGCTTTCTTT. It encodes CAWRDPRRAVEAFF.

The J gene is TRBJ2-2, the V gene TRBV28; TRBD2 agrees at 16 bases. Trimming cost V 2 bases and J 6 bases; bases outside gene matches: 9. Germline V gene sequence: CDR1 MDHEN, CDR2 SYDVKM. This CDR3 has 19 residues. CDR3 sequence reads: CASSLPPGLAGGVPGELFF. CDR3 nucleotides: TGTGCCAGCAGTTTACCCCCGGGACTAGCGGGAGGGGTGCCCGGGGAGCTGTTTTTT.

The gene calls are TRBV5-4 and TRBJ2-7, with D uncertain. V lost 4 bases and J 0 bases, leaving 8 bases between the germline ends. Germline V gene data show CDR1 as SGHNT and CDR2 as YYREEE (reference sequence). The CDR3 spans 13 residues. The CDR3 nucleotides are TGTGCCAGCAGCATTGACATCTCCTACGAGCAGTACTTC. It encodes CASSIDISYEQYF.

There are a few counts of this clone. The chain uses TRBV9 and TRBJ2-1; tentative D call: TRBD1 (5 bases). From germline, CDR1 is SGDLS and CDR2 YYNGEE. Between the trimmed V and J ends, which lost 1 base and 9 bases, there was a span of 11 bases. The length of the CDR3 is 13 residues. The CDR3 DNA is TGTGCCAGCAGCGTATTGGATAGGGGTGAGCAGTTCTTC. Translated, it gives CASSVLDRGEQFF.